This T cell receptor (beta chain) was found in a study of graft-versus-host responses after intestinal transplantation. Across the study: The transplants performed in recipients were multivisceral, liver-intestinal, or isolated intestinal. Induction using anti-thymocyte globulin, followed by tacrolimus and steroids for approximately three years, was given to all recipients. General observations from the study: Detection of GvH clones occurred in recipient marrow, and some had their first appearance in ileum or blood. Allografts of one patient group, those with graft-donor T cell macrochimerism, had high graft-versus-host to host-versus-graft clonal ratios.

TCRdb's copy holds only in-frame clones and misses some; the assay was immunoSEQ multiplex PCR. This table has roughly 3,700 clones, about 94% appearing once. V lost 8 bases to trimming and J lost 3 bases, with 13 bases between them. Per the germline V gene, CDR1 is SQVTM and CDR2 is ANQGSEA. This CDR3 is built from 12 residues. Notes on this clone: Its matching antigen is unknown.

The chain employs TRBV29-1 and TRBJ1-1, with a weak D call TRBD1 (5 bases). The sequence was collected from a human patient who received an intestinal transplant, so some T cells may come from the graft donor. The material was PBMCs, obtained 11 days after intestinal transplantation. Here the CDR3 reads CSWGGWDTEAFF. For the CDR3, the DNA is TGCAGCTGGGGGGGGTGGGACACTGAAGCTTTCTTT.